The 27 T cell receptor beta chains presented below share a single source sample, sequenced in a study of beta chain features in type 1 diabetes. Expressed TCRB transcripts got sequenced, as all isolated RNA was reverse transcribed. Assay used: immunoSEQ multiplex PCR; TCRdb lists only in-frame clones, some missing. The sample yields approximately 250,000 clones, over 8.5% seen once. Source material: naive CD4+ T cells from blood. The receptors here all came from a woman aged 18-29 years in good health.

This chain connects TRBV19 to TRBJ2-1, with D unresolved. The CDR3 consists of 12 residues. Trimming pared 5 bases from V and 5 bases from J, leaving 7 bases between. CDR1 LNHDA and CDR2 SQIVND come from the germline V gene (reference sequence). This CDR3 is CASSLLDNEQFF. CDR3 nucleotides: TGTGCCAGTAGTCTGCTAGACAATGAGCAGTTCTTC.

This clone was found a few times. The J gene is TRBJ2-3, the V gene TRBV10-3; a weak D match, TRBD2 (6 bases). V was cut by 4 bases and J by 2 bases, with 13 bases left in between. There are 15 residues in the CDR3. Germline lookup yields CDR1 ENHRY and CDR2 SYGVKD. The CDR3 sequence is CAISAGVLDTDTQYF. In DNA, the CDR3 is TGTGCCATCAGTGCGGGGGTTCTGGACACAGATACGCAGTATTTT.

The sample holds a few counts of this clone. The CDR3 bases are TGCGCCAGCAGCTTAAACAGGGACCCCTCTGGAAACACCATATATTTT. This sequence encodes CASSLNRDPSGNTIYF. The chain links TRBV5-1 to TRBJ1-3; maybe TRBD1 (6 bases). The CDR3 runs 16 residues. The germline CDR1 and CDR2 sequences are SGHRS and YFSETQ. V lost 2 bases and J 0 bases, leaving 12 bases between the germline ends.

This clone came up a few times. The V call is TRBV9, the J call TRBJ2-5; perhaps TRBD2 as D (5 bases). The V end was cut by 0 bases, the J end by 1 base, with 22 bases between. The CDR3 loop spans 19 amino acids. Germline V gene sequence: CDR1 SGDLS, CDR2 YYNGEE. The CDR3 reads CASSVVDRPNGLLQETQYF. The CDR3 bases are TGTGCCAGCAGCGTAGTCGATCGGCCCAACGGACTCCTCCAAGAGACCCAGTACTTC.

This clone has just a few counts. This sequence joins TRBV5-4 and TRBJ2-1, with 8 bases that match TRBD2. The CDR3 spans 14 residues. The ends lost 0 bases at V and 10 bases at J; junction bases unmatched: 6. CDR1 and CDR2 from the germline V gene are SGHNT and YYREEE (reference sequence). CDR3 residues: CASSLVGGAREQFF. The CDR3 region has the DNA TGTGCCAGCAGCTTGGTCGGGGGGGCCAGGGAGCAGTTCTTC.

V and J are TRBV19 and TRBJ1-4; 7 nucleotides agree with TRBD1. V was pared by 5 bases and J by 8 bases, with 8 bases of the junction left unmatched. The CDR3 consists of 14 residues. Germline-derived CDR1 and CDR2 are LNHDA and SQIVND (reference sequence). The CDR3 nucleotides read TGTGCCAGTAGTGCGTACAGGGGTGGGGAAAAACTGTTTTTT. The encoded protein is CASSAYRGGEKLFF.

This clone was seen more than once but under ten times. This sequence joins TRBV6-1 and TRBJ2-1; tentative D call: TRBD1 (6 bases). Trimming left V 6 bases short and J 0 bases short, with 12 bases between. CDR1 is MNHNS and CDR2 is SASEGT in the germline V gene. This CDR3 has 15 residues. The CDR3 DNA follows: TGTGCCAGCAGGCATACAGGGTTCTCCTACAATGAGCAGTTCTTC. This codes for CASRHTGFSYNEQFF.

The CDR3 sequence is CASRVLAGGTYEQYF. For the CDR3, the DNA is TGTGCCAGCAGAGTACTAGCGGGGGGGACCTACGAGCAGTACTTC. The chain employs TRBV2 and TRBJ2-7; 13 bases are a match to TRBD2. Germline lookup yields CDR1 SNHLY and CDR2 FYNNEI. The CDR3 spans 15 residues. V shed 6 bases, J shed 2 bases, and the junction held 4 bases outside the gene matches.

This clone was observed a handful of times. CDR3 amino acids: CASSFPFGGSTEQYF. CDR3 nucleotide sequence: TGCGCCAGCAGCTTCCCCTTTGGGGGGAGCACCGAGCAGTACTTC. V is TRBV5-1 and J is TRBJ2-7; tentative D call: TRBD2 (6 bases). Germline CDR1 and CDR2: SGHRS and YFSETQ. The germline V and J ends were trimmed by 2 bases and 6 bases, with 18 bases remaining between them. CDR3 length: 15 residues.

The J gene is TRBJ1-1, the V gene TRBV6-5; TRBD1 agrees at 7 bases. V shed 6 bases and J 7 bases; nucleotides not matched to a gene: 8. The length of the CDR3 is 13 residues. From germline, CDR1 is MNHEY and CDR2 SVGAGI. The CDR3 region is CASRQTGLGEAFF. The DNA of the CDR3 is TGTGCCAGCAGGCAGACAGGGTTGGGTGAAGCTTTCTTT.

This clone has only a few counts. This chain connects TRBV7-9 to TRBJ2-3, with D tentatively TRBD1 (5 bases). The germline gives CDR1 SEHNR, CDR2 FQNEAQ (reference sequence). The ends were cut back, 5 bases at V and 6 bases at J, with 6 bases in the middle. There are 11 residues in the CDR3. The CDR3 DNA is TGTGCCAGCAGCCAGGGCGATACGCAGTATTTT. Translating it yields CASSQGDTQYF.

In nucleotides, the CDR3 is TGTGCCAGCAGGGGGGGACTAGTTCAGTTCTTC. Translated, it gives CASRGGLVQFF. J is TRBJ2-1 and V is TRBV2, with 8 nucleotides matching TRBD2. Per germline, CDR1 SNHLY and CDR2 FYNNEI. V gave up 6 bases and J gave up 13 bases; unmatched junction bases: 5. There are 11 residues in the CDR3.

The table lists this clone with a few counts. The V and J genes are TRBV9 and TRBJ2-1; 10 nucleotides agree with TRBD2. CDR3 size: 15 residues. V shed 3 bases, J shed 2 bases, and the junction held 2 bases outside the gene matches. Germline CDR1 is SGDLS and CDR2 is YYNGEE. CDR3 region: CASSALAGAYNEQFF. In DNA, the CDR3 is TGTGCCAGCAGCGCGCTAGCGGGAGCCTACAATGAGCAGTTCTTC.

This clone came up a few times. Other DNA sequences of this sample code for an identical CDR3. The V gene is TRBV30, the J gene TRBJ2-7; tentative D call: TRBD2 (6 bases). CDR1 and CDR2 from the germline V gene are GTSNPN and SVGIG (reference sequence). The CDR3 runs to 11 residues. V shed 0 bases and J shed 6 bases, with 6 bases lying between them. CDR3 amino acids: CAWSVGGEQYF. The CDR3, as DNA: TGTGCCTGGAGTGTCGGGGGCGAGCAGTACTTC.

Ten or more counts support this clone. The chain links TRBV7-2 to TRBJ1-1; no clear D gene. Per the germline V gene, CDR1 is SGHTA and CDR2 is FQGNSA. V was cut by 1 base and J by 10 bases, with 4 bases left in between. The CDR3 is 10 amino acids. The CDR3 sequence: CASSLERAFF. In nucleotides, the CDR3 is TGTGCCAGCAGCTTAGAGAGAGCTTTCTTT.

This sequence joins TRBV6-1 and TRBJ1-5, with 9 bases identical to TRBD1. The CDR3 is made up of 15 amino acids. The J segment lost 4 bases and the V segment lost 5 bases, leaving 6 bases of the junction unmatched. CDR1 and CDR2 from the germline V gene are MNHNS and SASEGT. Here the CDR3 DNA reads TGTGCCAGCAGTAGCGGGACAGGGCAAAATCAGCCCCAGCATTTT. Its protein is CASSSGTGQNQPQHF.

The chain combines TRBV29-1 with TRBJ2-3; 10 nucleotides agree with TRBD2. With V trimmed by 4 bases and J by 7 bases, 8 bases remained unmatched. Germline V lookup: CDR1 SQVTM, CDR2 ANQGSEA. The length of the CDR3 is 14 residues. CDR3 sequence: CSVGSVAGGNTQYF. The CDR3 DNA reads as TGCAGCGTTGGATCGGTAGCGGGAGGAAATACGCAGTATTTT.

This clone was detected many times. This rearrangement joins TRBV7-9 to TRBJ2-1, with D perhaps TRBD1 (5 bases). The V end was cut by 2 bases, the J end by 9 bases, with 11 bases between. There are 13 residues in the CDR3. CDR1 SEHNR and CDR2 FQNEAQ come from the germline V gene (reference sequence). CDR3 residues: CASSLWQGLEQFF. The CDR3 nucleotides are TGTGCCAGCAGCTTATGGCAGGGCCTTGAGCAGTTCTTC.

This clone occurred a few times. The chain couples TRBV9 to TRBJ2-6; 8 nucleotides match TRBD1. The V and J ends lost 1 base and 4 bases, in that order; junction bases with no gene match: 4. CDR3 length equals 16 residues. Germline CDR1 and CDR2: SGDLS and YYNGEE. CDR3 sequence (DNA): TGTGCCAGCAGCGTACAGGGGGCGAGGGGGGCCAACGTCCTGACTTTC. Translating gives CASSVQGARGANVLTF.

The chain links TRBV9 to TRBJ1-4, with D possibly being TRBD1 (6 bases). The germline V gene encodes CDR1 SGDLS and CDR2 YYNGEE. The CDR3 is 15 residues long. The V end was cut by 4 bases, the J end by 0 bases, with 10 bases between. The CDR3 DNA sequence: TGTGCCAGCAGCCCCCGACAGGCAACTAATGAAAAACTGTTTTTT. This gives the protein CASSPRQATNEKLFF. Using reference TRBV9 and TRBJ1-4 for the parts outside the CDR3, the full variable domain is DSGVTQTPKHLITATGQRVTLRCSPRSGDLSVYWYQQSLDQGLQFLIQYYNGEERAKGNILERFSAQQFPDLHSELNLSSLELGDSALYFCASSPRQATNEKLFFGSGTQLSVL.

This clone was seen a handful of times. This chain links TRBV6-5 with TRBJ2-7; 7 nucleotides match TRBD2. V shed 6 bases and J 0 bases; nucleotides not matched to a gene: 8. The CDR3 has 15 amino acids. Looked up from germline, CDR1 is MNHEY and CDR2 is SVGAGI. The DNA of the CDR3 is TGTGCCAGCAGCCTAACATGGACTAGCTCCTACGAGCAGTACTTC. It yields the protein CASSLTWTSSYEQYF.

This chain joins TRBV5-4 and TRBJ2-2, with 12 bases matching TRBD1. In germline, CDR1 is SGHNT, CDR2 YYREEE (reference sequence). This CDR3 has 16 residues. V lost 4 bases, J lost 2 bases, and 3 bases stayed unmatched. The CDR3 reads CASSRGQGANTGELFF. CDR3 nucleotide sequence: TGTGCCAGCAGCCGGGGACAGGGGGCTAACACCGGGGAGCTGTTTTTT.

This clone was observed a handful of times. The chain has TRBV13 and TRBJ1-1, with a tentative D call TRBD1 (6 bases). CDR1 and CDR2 from the germline V gene are PRHDT and FYEKMQ (reference sequence). V gave up 6 bases and J gave up 1 base, with 6 bases separating them. The CDR3 contains 12 residues. CDR3 loop: CASRGGNTEAFF. The DNA for the CDR3 is TGTGCCAGCAGAGGGGGGAACACTGAAGCTTTCTTT.

In its sample, this clone was seen a few times. The chain employs TRBV2 and TRBJ2-1; the match to TRBD1 covers 8 bases. After removal of 6 bases from V and 6 bases from J, the junction contained 4 bases not matched to a gene. The CDR3 is 13 residues long. Per the germline V gene, CDR1 is SNHLY and CDR2 is FYNNEI. This chain's CDR3 is CASRQGEGNEQFF. The CDR3 region has the DNA TGTGCCAGCAGACAGGGGGAAGGCAATGAGCAGTTCTTC. The whole variable domain, filled in from reference TRBV2 and TRBJ2-1, reads EPEVTQTPSHQVTQMGQEVILRCVPISNHLYFYWYRQILGQKVEFLVSFYNNEISEKSEIFDDQFSVERPDGSNFTLKIRSTKLEDSAMYFCASRQGEGNEQFFGPGTRLTVL.

The chain joins TRBV6-1 to TRBJ1-6; D remains ambiguous. Between the trimmed V and J ends, which lost 2 bases and 1 base, there was a span of 12 bases. The CDR3 extends over 17 amino acids. Germline CDR1 MNHNS, CDR2 SASEGT. DNA for the CDR3: TGTGCCAGCAGTGAAAGCGGATGGGGTTCCTATAATTCACCCCTCCACTTT. Translated: CASSESGWGSYNSPLHF.

In this sample, this clone turned up a few times. V is TRBV29-1 and J is TRBJ2-5; no firm D call. The CDR3 consists of 14 residues. With 4 bases removed from V and 5 bases from J, the gap between germline ends came to 17 bases. Germline V CDR1 and CDR2: SQVTM, ANQGSEA. In DNA form, the CDR3 reads TGCAGCGTTGGGTCGGCCCCTCCCGGGGAGACCCAGTACTTC. This sequence encodes CSVGSAPPGETQYF. The full variable domain, its missing parts supplied by reference TRBV29-1 and TRBJ2-5, is SAVISQKPSRDICQRGTSLTIQCQVDSQVTMMFWYRQQPGQSLTLIATANQGSEATYESGFVIDKFPISRPNLTFSTLTVSNMSPEDSSIYLCSVGSAPPGETQYFGPGTRLLVL.

This clone was recorded a few times. The chain joins TRBV11-1 to TRBJ2-7; D remains unclear. Germline V lookup: CDR1 SGHAT, CDR2 FQDESV (reference sequence). The V end was cut by 3 bases, the J end by 0 bases, with 12 bases between. The CDR3 is 15 amino acids. This CDR3 is CASSFGVLDSYEQYF. The CDR3 DNA follows: TGTGCCAGCAGCTTCGGAGTATTAGACTCCTACGAGCAGTACTTC.